These 25 T cell receptor beta chains were all obtained from the same sample, sequenced in a study of immune characterization of retroperitoneal liposarcoma. TCRdb analysed the PCR reads with MiXCR anew, one entry per CDR3 protein. The sample gives approximately 10,000 distinct CDR3 sequences, 28% of which show up once; 8.5% is in the top ten. The sample comprised tumor tissue. These receptors all come from a female donor with retroperitoneal liposarcoma.

This clonotype occurred many times. This sequence joins TRBV6-1 and TRBJ2-1; D possibly corresponds to TRBD1 (6 bases). CDR1 is MNHNS, CDR2 SASEGT, per germline. This CDR3 comprises 13 residues. V lost 7 bases and J lost 13, with 20 bases in between. The CDR3 coding sequence is TGTGCCAGCACTCACCGGGACAAAGAGACCCAGTTCTTC. Translation: CASTHRDKETQFF.

The sample holds a few counts of this clonotype. The rearrangement uses TRBV6-1 and TRBJ2-3; D remains unclear. Trimming stripped 5 bases from V and 3 bases from J, with 6 bases between. The CDR3 extends over 12 amino acids. Germline values: CDR1 MNHNS, CDR2 SASEGT. This CDR3 is CASSLRTDTQYF. Here the CDR3 DNA reads TGTGCCAGCAGTCTACGGACAGATACGCAGTATTTT.

The table lists this clonotype with a few counts. This rearrangement joins TRBV27 to TRBJ2-5, with D uncertain. The CDR3 extends over 13 amino acids. Deletions cut 3 bases from V and 2 bases from J, with 7 bases between. CDR1 is MNHEY, CDR2 SMNVEV, per germline (reference sequence). This CDR3 reads CASSLVGQETQYF. The CDR3 region has the DNA TGTGCCAGCAGTTTGGTAGGGCAAGAGACCCAGTACTTC.

This chain links TRBV7-2 with TRBJ1-2; D possibly corresponds to TRBD1 (5 bases). Germline loops: CDR1 SGHTA, CDR2 FQGNSA. This CDR3 is built from 15 residues. Trimming left V 5 bases short and J 3 bases short, with 16 bases between. CDR3 coding DNA: TGTGCCAGCAGCGGGGGTCCAGGGAACGACTATGGCTACACCTTC. Translation gives CASSGGPGNDYGYTF.

The rearrangement uses TRBV6-1 and TRBJ2-1; the match to TRBD2 covers 9 bases. Germline V gene data show CDR1 as MNHNS and CDR2 as SASEGT. After removal of 5 bases from V and 8 bases from J, the junction contained 10 bases not matched to a gene. This CDR3 has 15 amino acids. The CDR3, as DNA: TGTGCCAGCAGTCCCCGGACTAGCGCAGGGGATGAGCAGTTCTTC. It is translated as CASSPRTSAGDEQFF.

This clonotype has just a few counts. This chain connects TRBV27 to TRBJ2-1; TRBD2 aligns across 8 bases. Trimming cost V 5 bases and J 10 bases; bases outside gene matches: 7. Germline CDR1 is MNHEY and CDR2 is SMNVEV (reference sequence). The CDR3 covers 13 residues. CDR3 in amino acids: CASSLRGAYEQFF. The CDR3 bases are TGTGCCAGCAGTCTGCGGGGGGCCTACGAGCAGTTCTTC.

This clonotype is medium-sized by share. The chain employs TRBV6-1 and TRBJ2-5; D uncertain. The J call is doubtful: the DNA matches TRBJ2-7 better. The length of the CDR3 is 12 residues. Germline loops: CDR1 MNHNS, CDR2 SASEGT. The CDR3 DNA is TGTGCCAGCAGTGACATGGATCCCGAGCAGTACTTC. It specifies CASSDMDPEQYF.

V is TRBV6-5 and J is TRBJ2-1, with a weak D call TRBD1 (6 bases). The CDR3 runs 15 residues. The germline V gene encodes CDR1 MNHEY and CDR2 SVGAGI. Trimming removed 0 bases at V and 4 bases at J, with 10 bases between. The CDR3 spells CASSYSTGKYNEQFF. CDR3 coding DNA: TGTGCCAGCAGTTACTCTACAGGGAAATACAATGAGCAGTTCTTC.

This clonotype has a handful of counts. The junction departs from the called germline gene at one end, perhaps through a read error. The genes are TRBV6-1 and TRBJ1-6, with D tentatively TRBD1 (5 bases). This CDR3 is 14 amino acids long. Germline CDR1 MNHNS, CDR2 SASEGT. DNA of the CDR3: TGTGCTAGCAGTGAAGTCCGGGGCCGTTCACCCCTCCACTTT. Its translation: CASSEVRGRSPLHF.

The chain recombines TRBV4-1 with TRBJ2-1; D not resolved. This CDR3 contains 13 residues. V was pared by 4 bases and J by 10 bases, with 14 bases between. Germline CDR1 and CDR2: MGHRA and YSYEKL. As DNA, the CDR3 is TGCGCCAGCAGCCCGGATTCATGGCGGGAGCAGTTCTTC. As protein: CASSPDSWREQFF.

In its sample, this clonotype is large. The chain joins TRBV7-2 to TRBJ2-1; maybe TRBD1 (7 bases). TRBJ2-7 matches the DNA end more closely, so the J call is doubtful. From germline, CDR1 is SGHTA and CDR2 FQGNSA. The CDR3 has 15 amino acids. CDR3: CASSSTGWERAEQYF. CDR3 DNA: TGTGCCAGCAGCTCGACAGGGTGGGAGCGGGCCGAGCAGTACTTC.

The chain couples TRBV4-1 to TRBJ2-5; the D gene is possibly TRBD1 (6 bases). The J call is uncertain, as TRBJ2-1 better fits the DNA end. This CDR3 is 13 amino acids long. CDR1 is MGHRA and CDR2 is YSYEKL in the germline V gene. The DNA of the CDR3 is TGCGCCAGCAGCCAAGGACAGGCACAGACCCAGTTCTTC. It yields the protein CASSQGQAQTQFF.

This chain connects TRBV27 to TRBJ2-3; D gene unclear. V gave up 6 bases and J gave up 0 bases, with 4 bases separating them. In germline, CDR1 is MNHEY, CDR2 SMNVEV (reference sequence). The CDR3 totals 12 residues. CDR3 amino acids: CASRSSTDTQYF. DNA for the CDR3: TGTGCCAGCAGGTCTAGCACAGATACGCAGTATTTT.

In its sample, this clonotype ranks as large (0.1 to 1%). V is TRBV6-1 and J is TRBJ2-6; D is uncertain. The CDR3 sequence is 14 residues long. Deletions cut 7 bases from V and 0 bases from J, with 7 bases between. CDR1 and CDR2 (germline): MNHNS, SASEGT. CDR3 DNA sequence: TGTGCCAGCAAGCAGACCTCTGGGGCCAACGTCCTGACTTTC. Translation: CASKQTSGANVLTF.

This clonotype is categorized as medium-sized (0.01 to 0.1%). The gene calls are TRBV6-1 and TRBJ1-1; no clear D gene. Trimming stripped 4 bases from V and 5 bases from J, with 14 bases between. This CDR3 is 14 amino acids long. CDR1 MNHNS and CDR2 SASEGT come from the germline V gene. CDR3 in amino acids: CASSGVGVRTEAFF. As DNA, the CDR3 is TGTGCCAGCAGTGGAGTCGGGGTGCGTACTGAAGCTTTCTTT.

V is TRBV4-1 and J is TRBJ1-1; D unresolved. V was shortened by 0 bases and J by 7 bases, with 9 bases between the two germline ends. The CDR3 runs to 13 residues. Germline V gene lookup returns CDR1 MGHRA and CDR2 YSYEKL. The CDR3 bases are TGCGCCAGCAGCCAAGAAACCCGACTTGAAGCTTTCTTT. This sequence encodes CASSQETRLEAFF.

Ten or more counts support this clonotype. The chain joins TRBV6-1 to TRBJ2-1, with 12 nucleotides matching TRBD1. Germline V gene lookup returns CDR1 MNHNS and CDR2 SASEGT. The ends lost 6 bases at V and 10 bases at J; junction bases unmatched: 10. This CDR3 has 15 residues. The CDR3 DNA reads as TGTGCCAGCAGCATACCGGGACAGGGGGCTGACGAGCAGTTCTTC. This codes for CASSIPGQGADEQFF.

This chain joins TRBV6-1 and TRBJ2-5, with TRBD2 identical over 9 bases. The J call may be mistaken, given a closer DNA end match to TRBJ2-1. This CDR3 contains 15 residues. Per the germline V gene, CDR1 is MNHNS and CDR2 is SASEGT. The CDR3 coding sequence is TGTGCCAGCAGCCCCCCGGGACTAGCCACCTACGAGCAGTTCTTC. Residues: CASSPPGLATYEQFF.

V is TRBV6-1 and J is TRBJ2-1; tentative D call: TRBD2 (7 bases). The assigned J gene may be wrong: the sequence end matches TRBJ2-7 better. CDR1 and CDR2 from the germline V gene are MNHNS and SASEGT. The CDR3 has 15 amino acids. CDR3 amino acids: CASRPAGATSYEQYF. The DNA for the CDR3 is TGTGCCAGCAGACCCGCGGGGGCTACCTCCTACGAGCAGTACTTC.

By sample share, this clonotype is medium-sized (0.01 to 0.1%). This chain links TRBV6-1 with TRBJ2-1; TRBD1 or TRBD2 may be the D gene (6 bases each). Trimming stripped 6 bases from V and 6 bases from J, with 18 bases between. The CDR3 runs 15 residues. Per the germline V gene, CDR1 is MNHNS and CDR2 is SASEGT. Here the CDR3 reads CASRYQLAGANEQFF. The DNA for the CDR3 is TGTGCCAGCAGGTATCAACTAGCAGGGGCCAATGAGCAGTTCTTC.

This clonotype came up a few times. The chain has TRBV6-1 and TRBJ2-1; 10 bases are a match to TRBD2. Germline CDR1 and CDR2: MNHNS and SASEGT. CDR3 length: 13 residues. After removal of 10 bases from V and 7 bases from J, the junction contained 7 bases not matched to a gene. CDR3 DNA: TGTGCCACCCTAGCGGGAGAAGGGAATGAGCAGTTCTTC. Residues: CATLAGEGNEQFF.

The chain combines TRBV11-2 with TRBJ2-5; tentative D call: TRBD1 (6 bases). Germline V gene sequence: CDR1 SGHAT, CDR2 FQNNGV. There are 17 residues in the CDR3. Between the trimmed V and J ends, which lost 0 bases and 2 bases, there was a span of 16 bases. The DNA of the CDR3 is TGTGCCAGCAGCTTAGACTACGGAGACAGGCTACAAGAGACCCAGTACTTC. Its translation is CASSLDYGDRLQETQYF. Full variable domain (remainder filled in from reference TRBV11-2 and TRBJ2-5): EAGVAQSPRYKIIEKRQSVAFWCNPISGHATLYWYQQILGQGPKLLIQFQNNGVVDDSQLPKDRFSAERLKGVDSTLKIQPAKLEDSAVYLCASSLDYGDRLQETQYFGPGTRLLVL.

This clonotype was observed a handful of times. The J gene is TRBJ2-3, the V gene TRBV11-3; a possible D gene is TRBD2 (5 bases). Trimming removed 3 bases at V and 3 bases at J, with 10 bases between. The CDR3 covers 14 residues. Germline-derived CDR1 and CDR2 are SGHNT and YENEEA. The CDR3 DNA reads as TGTGCCAGCAGCTTTAGAGGGCTAACAGATACGCAGTATTTT. It encodes CASSFRGLTDTQYF.

In this sample, this clonotype is medium-sized. The V and J genes are TRBV11-3 and TRBJ2-5; D gene uncertain. The DNA end is a closer match to TRBJ2-7, so the J assignment may be wrong. The CDR3 sequence is 13 residues long. Germline V gives CDR1 SGHNT, CDR2 YENEEA. The DNA for the CDR3 is TGTGCCAGCAGCTTAACAGTGGCCTACGAGCAGTACTTC. Translating it yields CASSLTVAYEQYF.

By proportion, this clonotype is medium-sized. This chain uses TRBV7-2 with TRBJ2-1; 9 nucleotides match TRBD2. The V gene end was trimmed by 5 bases and the J gene end by 1 base; junction bases not matched to a gene: 6. Germline CDR1 is SGHTA and CDR2 is FQGNSA. This CDR3 spans 16 amino acids. The CDR3 bases are TGTGCCAGCAGCCGTAGCGGGAGAAGGTCCTACAATGAGCAGTTCTTC. Amino acid sequence: CASSRSGRRSYNEQFF.